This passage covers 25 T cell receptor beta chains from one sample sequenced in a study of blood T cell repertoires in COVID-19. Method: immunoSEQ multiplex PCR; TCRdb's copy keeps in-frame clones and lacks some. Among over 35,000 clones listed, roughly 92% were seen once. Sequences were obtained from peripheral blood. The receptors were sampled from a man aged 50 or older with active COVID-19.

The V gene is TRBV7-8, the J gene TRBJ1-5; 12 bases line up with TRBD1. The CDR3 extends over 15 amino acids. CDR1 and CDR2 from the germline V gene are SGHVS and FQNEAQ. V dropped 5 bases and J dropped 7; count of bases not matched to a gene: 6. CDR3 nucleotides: TGTGCCAGCAGCCCCGGGACAGGGGGCGGGCAGCCCCAGCATTTT. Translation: CASSPGTGGGQPQHF.

CDR3 coding DNA: TGTGCCAGCAGGGAATCAGGGGGTGACTATGGCTACACCTTC. Translation gives CASRESGGDYGYTF. The genes are TRBV28 and TRBJ1-2, with 7 nucleotides matching TRBD1. After removal of 6 bases from V and 3 bases from J, the junction contained 7 bases not matched to a gene. Germline CDR1 MDHEN, CDR2 SYDVKM. The CDR3 is made up of 14 amino acids.

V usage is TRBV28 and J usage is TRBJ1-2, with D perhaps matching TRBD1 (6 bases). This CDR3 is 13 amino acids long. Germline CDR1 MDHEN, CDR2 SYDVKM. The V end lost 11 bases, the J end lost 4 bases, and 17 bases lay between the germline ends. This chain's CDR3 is CALSGQGSYGYTF. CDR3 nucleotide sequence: TGTGCCCTTTCGGGGCAGGGGAGCTATGGCTACACCTTC.

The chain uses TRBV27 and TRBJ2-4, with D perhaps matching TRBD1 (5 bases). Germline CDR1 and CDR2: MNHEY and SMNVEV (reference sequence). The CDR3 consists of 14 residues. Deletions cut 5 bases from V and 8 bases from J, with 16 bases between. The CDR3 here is CASSPEYRLDIQYF. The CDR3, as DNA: TGTGCCAGCAGTCCCGAGTACAGGTTGGACATTCAGTACTTC.

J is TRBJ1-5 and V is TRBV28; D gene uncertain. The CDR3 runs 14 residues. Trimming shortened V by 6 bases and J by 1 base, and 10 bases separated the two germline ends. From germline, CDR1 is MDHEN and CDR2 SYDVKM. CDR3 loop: CASRPEVSNQPQHF. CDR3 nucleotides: TGTGCCAGCAGGCCGGAGGTAAGCAATCAGCCCCAGCATTTT. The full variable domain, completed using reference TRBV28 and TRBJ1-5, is DVKVTQSSRYLVKRTGEKVFLECVQDMDHENMFWYRQDPGLGLRLIYFSYDVKMKEKGDIPEGYSVSREKKERFSLILESASTNQTSMYLCASRPEVSNQPQHFGDGTRLSIL.

In DNA form, the CDR3 reads TGTGCCACCAGCAGACCACTAGCGGGAGGAACAGATACGCAGTATTTT. Its protein product is CATSRPLAGGTDTQYF. This sequence joins TRBV15 and TRBJ2-3; 12 bases fit TRBD2. The CDR3 spans 16 residues. The germline CDR1 and CDR2 sequences are LNHNV and YYDKDF (reference sequence). V shed 2 bases and J 3 bases; nucleotides not matched to a gene: 3.

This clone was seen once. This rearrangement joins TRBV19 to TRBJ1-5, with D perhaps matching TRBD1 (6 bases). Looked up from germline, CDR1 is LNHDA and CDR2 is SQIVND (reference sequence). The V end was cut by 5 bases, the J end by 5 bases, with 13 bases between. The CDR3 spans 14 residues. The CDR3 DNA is TGTGCCAGTAGTCAAACAGGGTACGATCAGCCCCAGCATTTT. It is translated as CASSQTGYDQPQHF.

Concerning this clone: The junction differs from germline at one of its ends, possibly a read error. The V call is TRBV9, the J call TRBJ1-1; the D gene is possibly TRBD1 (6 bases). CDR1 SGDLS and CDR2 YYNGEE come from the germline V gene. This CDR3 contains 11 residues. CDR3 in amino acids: CASSVEGDLEF. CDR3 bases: TGTGCCAGCAGCGTAGAGGGGGACCTGGAGTTT.

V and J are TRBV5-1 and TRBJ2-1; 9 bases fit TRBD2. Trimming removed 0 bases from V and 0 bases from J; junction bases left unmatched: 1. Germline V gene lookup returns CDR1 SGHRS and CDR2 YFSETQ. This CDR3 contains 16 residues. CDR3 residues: CASSLASGDSYNEQFF. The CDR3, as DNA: TGCGCCAGCAGCTTGGCTAGCGGGGACTCCTACAATGAGCAGTTCTTC. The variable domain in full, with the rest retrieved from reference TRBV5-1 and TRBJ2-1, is KAGVTQTPRYLIKTRGQQVTLSCSPISGHRSVSWYQQTPGQGLQFLFEYFSETQRNKGNFPGRFSGRQFSNSRSEMNVSTLELGDSALYLCASSLASGDSYNEQFFGPGTRLTVL.

The CDR3 DNA reads as TGTGCCAGCGCATCGTCGGAGGGTTATGGAAACACCATATATTTT. This gives the protein CASASSEGYGNTIYF. The chain is built from TRBV11-2 and TRBJ1-3; D remains unclear. Germline values: CDR1 SGHAT, CDR2 FQNNGV. The V end was cut by 8 bases, the J end by 3 bases, with 17 bases between. The CDR3 sequence is 15 residues long.

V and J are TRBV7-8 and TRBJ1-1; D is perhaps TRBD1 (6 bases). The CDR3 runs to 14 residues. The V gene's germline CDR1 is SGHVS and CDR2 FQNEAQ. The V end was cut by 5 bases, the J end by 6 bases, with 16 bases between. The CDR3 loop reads CASSNRVGEAEAFF. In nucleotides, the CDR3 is TGTGCCAGCAGCAACAGGGTAGGAGAGGCTGAAGCTTTCTTT.

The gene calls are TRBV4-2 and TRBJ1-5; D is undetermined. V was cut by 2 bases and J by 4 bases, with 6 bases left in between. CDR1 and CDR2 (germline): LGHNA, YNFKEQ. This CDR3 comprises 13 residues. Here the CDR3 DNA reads TGTGCCAGCAGCCAACGAGATAATCAGCCCCAGCATTTT. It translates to CASSQRDNQPQHF.

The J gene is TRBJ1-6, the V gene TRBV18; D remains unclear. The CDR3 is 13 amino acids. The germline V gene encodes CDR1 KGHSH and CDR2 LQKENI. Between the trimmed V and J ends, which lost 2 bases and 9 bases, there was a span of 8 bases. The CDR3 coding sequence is TGTGCCAGCTCACCAAACCCGGGTTCACCCCTCCACTTT. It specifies CASSPNPGSPLHF. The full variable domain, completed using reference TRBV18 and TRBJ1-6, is NAGVMQNPRHLVRRRGQEARLRCSPMKGHSHVYWYRQLPEEGLKFMVYLQKENIIDESGMPKERFSAEFPKEGPSILRIQQVVRGDSAAYFCASSPNPGSPLHFGNGTRLTVT.

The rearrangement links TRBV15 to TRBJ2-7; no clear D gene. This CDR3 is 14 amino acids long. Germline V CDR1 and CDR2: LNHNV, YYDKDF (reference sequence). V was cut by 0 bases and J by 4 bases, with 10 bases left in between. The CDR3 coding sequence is TGTGCCACCAGCAGAGATGTGGCTAGTTACGAGCAGTACTTC. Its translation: CATSRDVASYEQYF.

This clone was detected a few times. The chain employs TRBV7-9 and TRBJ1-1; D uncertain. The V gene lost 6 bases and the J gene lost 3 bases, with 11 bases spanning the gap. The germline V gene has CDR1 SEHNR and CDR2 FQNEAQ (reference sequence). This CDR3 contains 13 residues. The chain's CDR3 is CASSDVGDTEAFF. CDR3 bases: TGTGCCAGCAGTGACGTCGGGGACACTGAAGCTTTCTTT. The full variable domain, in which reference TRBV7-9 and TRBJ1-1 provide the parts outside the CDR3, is DTGVSQNPRHKITKRGQNVTFRCDPISEHNRLYWYRQTLGQGPEFLTYFQNEAQLEKSRLLSDRFSAERPKGSFSTLEIQRTEQGDSAMYLCASSDVGDTEAFFGQGTRLTVV.

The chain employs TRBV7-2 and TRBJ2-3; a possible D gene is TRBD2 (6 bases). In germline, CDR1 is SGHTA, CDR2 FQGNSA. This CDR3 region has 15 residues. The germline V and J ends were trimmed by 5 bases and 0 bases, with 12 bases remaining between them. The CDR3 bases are TGTGCCAGCAGCGCGGACTATCTTAGCACAGATACGCAGTATTTT. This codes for CASSADYLSTDTQYF.

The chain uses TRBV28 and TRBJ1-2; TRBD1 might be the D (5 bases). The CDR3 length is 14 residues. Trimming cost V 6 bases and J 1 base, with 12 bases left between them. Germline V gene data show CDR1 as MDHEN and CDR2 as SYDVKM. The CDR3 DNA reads TGTGCCAGCAGATCTACAGGCCTTAACTATGGCTACACCTTC. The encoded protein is CASRSTGLNYGYTF.

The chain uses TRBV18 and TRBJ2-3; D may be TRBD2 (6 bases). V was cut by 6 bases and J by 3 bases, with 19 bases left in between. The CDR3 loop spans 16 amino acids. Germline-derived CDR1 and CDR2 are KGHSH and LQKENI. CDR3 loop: CASSPGRDFRTDTQYF. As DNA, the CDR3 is TGTGCCAGCTCCCCAGGCCGGGACTTCAGGACAGATACGCAGTATTTT.

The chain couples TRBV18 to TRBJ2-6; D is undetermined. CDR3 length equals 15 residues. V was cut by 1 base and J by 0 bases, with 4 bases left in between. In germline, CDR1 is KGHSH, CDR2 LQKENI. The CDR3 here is CASSPLSSGANVLTF. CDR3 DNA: TGTGCCAGCTCACCACTCAGCTCTGGGGCCAACGTCCTGACTTTC.

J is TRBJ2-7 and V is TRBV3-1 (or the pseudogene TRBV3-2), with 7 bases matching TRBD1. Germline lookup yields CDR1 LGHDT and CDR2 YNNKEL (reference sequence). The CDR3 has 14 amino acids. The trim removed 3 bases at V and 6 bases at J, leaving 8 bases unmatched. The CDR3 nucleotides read TGTGCCAGCAGCCATCGACAGGGTTGGAGCGAGCAGTACTTC. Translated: CASSHRQGWSEQYF.

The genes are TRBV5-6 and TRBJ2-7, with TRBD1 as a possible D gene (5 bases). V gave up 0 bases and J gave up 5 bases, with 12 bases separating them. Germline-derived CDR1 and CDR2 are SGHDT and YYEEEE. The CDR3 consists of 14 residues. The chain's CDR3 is CASSLVGVPDEQYF. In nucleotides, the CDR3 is TGTGCCAGCAGCTTGGTAGGGGTGCCGGACGAGCAGTACTTC.

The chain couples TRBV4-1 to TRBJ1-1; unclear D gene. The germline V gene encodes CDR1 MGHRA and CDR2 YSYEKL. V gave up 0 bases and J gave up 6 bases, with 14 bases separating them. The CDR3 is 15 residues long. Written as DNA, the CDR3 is TGCGCCAGCAGCCAAGATTCGCCCTACCTTGCTGAAGCTTTCTTT. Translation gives CASSQDSPYLAEAFF.

The CDR3 DNA reads TGTGCCATCAGTGAGGGCCCAGGGCTGGGCACTGAAGCTTTCTTT. It is translated as CAISEGPGLGTEAFF. This chain joins TRBV10-3 and TRBJ1-1, with D tentatively TRBD1 (5 bases). The CDR3 contains 15 residues. Trimming removed 2 bases from V and 4 bases from J, with 14 bases in between. Germline CDR1 is ENHRY and CDR2 is SYGVKD.

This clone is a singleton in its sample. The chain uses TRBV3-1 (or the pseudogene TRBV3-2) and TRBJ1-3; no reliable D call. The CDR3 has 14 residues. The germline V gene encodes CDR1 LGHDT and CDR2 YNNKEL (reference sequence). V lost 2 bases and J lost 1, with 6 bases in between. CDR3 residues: CASSQSASGNTIYF. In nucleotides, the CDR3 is TGTGCCAGCAGCCAATCAGCGTCTGGAAACACCATATATTTT.

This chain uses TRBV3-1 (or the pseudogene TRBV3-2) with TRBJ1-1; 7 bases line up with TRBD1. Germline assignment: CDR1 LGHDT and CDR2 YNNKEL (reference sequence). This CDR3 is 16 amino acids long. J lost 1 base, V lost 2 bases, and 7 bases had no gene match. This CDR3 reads CASSQHTGAENTEAFF. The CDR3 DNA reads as TGTGCCAGCAGCCAACATACAGGGGCCGAGAACACTGAAGCTTTCTTT.